One sample yielded the 9 T cell receptor beta chains listed below, sequenced in a study of T cell responses to AZD1222 COVID-19 vaccine. Produced via immunoSEQ multiplex PCR; TCRdb's table is partial and in-frame only. The sample lists hundreds of thousands of clones, approximately 94% occurring once. This specimen consisted of peripheral blood, obtained on day 0 of MenACWY control vaccination. The receptors were gathered from an adult in good health.

This clone is a singleton in its sample. This sequence joins TRBV6-2 or TRBV6-3 and TRBJ1-1; D is ambiguous. V was trimmed by 6 bases and J by 4 bases, leaving 18 bases between them. Germline V gene data show CDR1 as MNHEY and CDR2 as SVGEGT. There are 15 residues in the CDR3. The CDR3 bases are TGTGCCAGCAGCGACCACCTCAGGCCGGGCACTGAAGCTTTCTTT. Translation gives CASSDHLRPGTEAFF.

This clone has just one count. The chain carries TRBV6-2 or TRBV6-3 and TRBJ2-2, with D possibly being TRBD1 (5 bases). The V end lost 6 bases, the J end lost 3 bases, and 11 bases lay between the germline ends. The germline CDR1 and CDR2 sequences are MNHEY and SVGEGT. CDR3 length: 14 residues. The CDR3 reads CASSEPGYTGELFF. CDR3 DNA sequence: TGTGCCAGCAGCGAACCAGGGTACACCGGGGAGCTGTTTTTT.

The chain carries TRBV5-4 and TRBJ1-1; D perhaps matches TRBD1 (5 bases). V lost 4 bases, J lost 7 bases, and 14 bases lay in between. The CDR3 runs 13 residues. From germline, CDR1 is SGHNT and CDR2 YYREEE (reference sequence). CDR3 amino acids: CASSHDSDNEAFF. Written as DNA, the CDR3 is TGTGCCAGCAGCCACGACAGCGACAATGAAGCTTTCTTT. Filled out from reference TRBV5-4 and TRBJ1-1, the complete variable domain reads ETGVTQSPTHLIKTRGQQVTLRCSSQSGHNTVSWYQQALGQGPQFIFQYYREEENGRGNFPPRFSGLQFPNYSSELNVNALELDDSALYLCASSHDSDNEAFFGQGTRLTVV.

J is TRBJ2-2 and V is TRBV18; possibly TRBD2 for D (6 bases). The CDR3 spans 13 residues. In germline, CDR1 is KGHSH, CDR2 LQKENI. With 1 base removed from V and 8 bases from J, the gap between germline ends came to 8 bases. The CDR3 sequence: CASSPQGGGELFF. The CDR3 nucleotides read TGTGCCAGCTCACCACAGGGAGGAGGGGAGCTGTTTTTT.

The CDR3 spells CASSEQGGANEKLFF. CDR3 in DNA: TGTGCCAGCAGTGAACAGGGCGGGGCGAATGAAAAACTGTTTTTT. V gene TRBV2 combines with J gene TRBJ1-4; D may be TRBD1 (5 bases). The CDR3 contains 15 residues. Germline CDR1 and CDR2: SNHLY and FYNNEI. The V gene lost 2 bases and the J gene lost 5 bases, with 12 bases spanning the gap.

This chain uses TRBV5-5 with TRBJ1-2, with a tentative D call TRBD1 (5 bases). The CDR3 length is 13 residues. V gave up 0 bases and J gave up 3 bases, with 6 bases separating them. The germline CDR1 and CDR2 sequences are SGHKS and YYEKEE (reference sequence). The CDR3 is CASSLAGDYGYTF. DNA of the CDR3: TGTGCCAGCAGCTTGGCGGGGGACTATGGCTACACCTTC.

For this clone: This same CDR3 is encoded by further DNA sequences in the sample. V is TRBV18 and J is TRBJ2-1, with 13 nucleotides matching TRBD2. J was trimmed by 7 bases and V by 2 bases; bases with no gene match: 2. The CDR3 runs to 15 residues. Germline CDR1 and CDR2: KGHSH and LQKENI. The CDR3 DNA reads TGTGCCAGCTCACCAACTAGCGGGGGGGCGAATGAGCAGTTCTTC. This translates into CASSPTSGGANEQFF.

The chain recombines TRBV30 with TRBJ1-6; 8 bases fit TRBD1. CDR3 length: 16 amino acids. Germline-derived CDR1 and CDR2 are GTSNPN and SVGIG (reference sequence). J was trimmed by 8 bases and V by 2 bases; bases with no gene match: 11. The CDR3 loop reads CAWSFYRGSKDSPLHF. The DNA of the CDR3 is TGTGCCTGGAGTTTCTACAGGGGGAGCAAGGATTCACCCCTCCACTTT.

The chain has TRBV18 and TRBJ1-6; perhaps TRBD1 as D (6 bases). Trimming removed 4 bases at V and 10 bases at J, with 20 bases between. The CDR3 length is 16 residues. Germline CDR1 KGHSH, CDR2 LQKENI. CDR3 sequence: CASSRPVQGQRSPLHF. In nucleotides, the CDR3 is TGTGCCAGCTCACGGCCGGTACAGGGTCAACGGTCACCCCTCCACTTT.